This TCR beta chain was sequenced during a study of type 1 regulatory T cells. Whole-study context: T-allo10 is a Tr1-enriched, alloantigen-specific CD4 T cell product made in vitro. The study, taken as a whole, reports: Type 1 regulatory T cells had a more restricted TCR repertoire than non-type 1 regulatory T cells.

In its sample, this clonotype was seen a few times. Its antigen is as yet unknown. The germline CDR1 and CDR2 sequences are SGHRS and YFSETQ. There are 17 residues in the CDR3. V was pared by 2 bases and J by 1 base, with 5 bases of the junction left unmatched. Using its own MiXCR run on the reads, TCRdb lists one record per CDR3 protein. The table records roughly 71,000 distinct CDR3 sequences, around 20% of them present only once. The clonotype comes from a human donor in good health. The chain combines TRBV5-1 with TRBJ2-2; 10 bases match TRBD2. Sequencing used cultured type 1 regulatory T (Tr1) cells, either the whole culture or a sorted fraction (not recorded which). CDR3 in DNA: TGCGCCAGCAGCTTCCTTGGACTAGCGGAGAACACCGGGGAGCTGTTTTTT. Translation gives CASSFLGLAENTGELFF.